This TCR beta chain was sequenced in a study of beta chain features in type 1 diabetes. General study points: Fewer junction insertions and more nucleotide deletions appeared in type 1 diabetes patients.

Sequencing targeted expressed TCRB transcripts, as all isolated RNA had been reverse transcribed. Generated by immunoSEQ multiplex PCR, the TCRdb table keeps only in-frame clones and is missing some. The sample records about 340,000 clones, roughly 8% being singletons. A note on this clone: Antigen specificity is unknown.

In total, each donor contributed a single heparinised blood draw that averaged about 120 mL. Each sorted population was over 98% pure. Sequencing was performed on central memory CD4+ T cells from blood. The origin of this receptor is a woman under 30 in good health.

The CDR3 spells CASSLDRVDTQYF. DNA for the CDR3: TGTGCCAGCAGCTTAGACAGGGTAGATACGCAGTATTTT. The V gene is TRBV7-8, the J gene TRBJ2-3, with D possibly being TRBD1 (6 bases). CDR1 is SGHVS, CDR2 FQNEAQ, per germline. Trimming removed 1 base from V and 5 bases from J, with 7 bases in between. This CDR3 has 13 residues.